This is a list of T cell receptor beta chains from one sample in a study of beta chain features in type 1 diabetes. Produced via immunoSEQ multiplex PCR; TCRdb's table is partial and in-frame only. The repertoire has some 290,000 clones, 13% to 15% of them found once; the top ten carry more than 0.015%. The sample comprised naive CD4+ T cells from blood. Every receptor here comes from a young man with type 1 diabetes. Both conserved end residues are part of each CDR3.

V gene	J gene	CDR3 protein
TRBV7-2	TRBJ2-6	CASSISSVSGANVLTF
TRBV7-2	TRBJ2-6	CASSRTGGSGANVLTF
TRBV7-8	TRBJ1-4	CASRPTGQGKLFF
TRBV7-8	TRBJ1-1	CASSPLGAGTEAFF
TRBV12-5	TRBJ2-2	CASVPGQGDTGELFF
TRBV7-2	TRBJ2-7	CASSSPHRDRGPYEQYF
TRBV30	TRBJ2-7	CAWSRGQVYEQYF
TRBV9	TRBJ2-1	CASSVGSLNEQFF
TRBV5-6	TRBJ2-7	CASSLWASVTFTYEQYF
TRBV9	TRBJ2-3	CASSVAPGQVHTDTQYF
TRBV14	TRBJ1-1	CASSRPTGGTEAFF
TRBV29-1	TRBJ1-1	CSVEQTLNSEAFF
TRBV5-6	TRBJ1-5	CASSPGQGSGQPQHF
TRBV10-3	TRBJ2-2	CAISRDRDTGELFF
TRBV6-5	TRBJ1-5	CASRAHRSDQPQHF
TRBV4-2	TRBJ2-5	CASSQGYRGRPETQYF